This T cell receptor beta chain was profiled in a study of CD8+ T cells in alopecia areata. Study conclusions and caveats: Especially in alopecia totalis/universalis, lesional scalp showed greater clonality than normal scalp did.

Trimming pared 6 bases from V and 12 bases from J, leaving 29 bases between. Germline V gene data show CDR1 as MGHRA and CDR2 as YSYEKL. There are 16 residues in the CDR3. The treatment denotes: oral pan-JAK inhibitor, 5-10 mg twice daily. After isolation, RNA underwent reverse transcription to generate cDNA as the sequencing template. The repertoire was sequenced with immunoSEQ multiplex PCR; TCRdb's copy has only in-frame clones and lacks some. The sample holds 90,000 to 130,000 clones, about 59% seen once. A note on this clone: What it recognizes is unknown.

The chain uses TRBV4-1 and TRBJ1-1, with D possibly TRBD1 on 6 matching bases. The sequence came from a human donor with alopecia areata. The sample was CD8+ T cells sorted from blood, taken at week 24, from a patient treated with tofacitinib. The chain's CDR3 is CASSINRANREGGTFF. The CDR3 DNA reads TGCGCCAGCAGTATCAACAGGGCCAACAGGGAGGGTGGAACTTTCTTT.